This is a list of T cell receptor beta chains from one sample in a study of T cells in localized non-small cell lung cancer. Using immunoSEQ multiplex PCR, the repertoire was profiled, and TCRdb retains in-frame clones only, with some absent. The table shows fewer than 4,000 clones, with roughly 29% occurring only once. The sample consisted of normal lung tissue next to the tumor, taken before any cancer treatment. The origin of the receptors is a male donor aged 60 or over with stage III lung adenocarcinoma. CDR3s include the opening cysteine and the closing phenylalanine or tryptophan. The D gene is left open where the match is weak. Size is stated for part of the rows, as once, few or many counts, or as a class when the clone is expanded.

V	length	J	D	size	DNA	CDR3
TRBV28	14	TRBJ2-7	-	-	TGTGCCAGCAGGCAGGGGGGAAGTAGCGACGAGCAGTACTTC	CASRQGGSSDEQYF
TRBV30	14	TRBJ2-2	-	few	TGTGCCTGGAGTGTTGTGGGAGGAACCGGGGAGCTGTTTTTT	CAWSVVGGTGELFF
TRBV6-8	15	TRBJ1-4	-	few	TGTGCCAGCAGAATCGGGACTTCGGAGTGGGAAAAACTGTTTTTT	CASRIGTSEWEKLFF
TRBV7-5	16	TRBJ2-2	-	-	TGTGCCAGCAGCGAAACAGTTTTGTCCCGACCCGGGGAGCTGTTTTTT	CASSETVLSRPGELFF
TRBV30	11	TRBJ2-7	-	few	TGTGCCTGGTCCAGGGGCCACGAGCAGTACTTC	CAWSRGHEQYF
TRBV18	17	TRBJ2-3	TRBD2	-	TGTGCCAGCTCACCAGCGGTGCGGGGAGGGAGCACAGATACGCAGTATTTT	CASSPAVRGGSTDTQYF
TRBV19	19	TRBJ1-5	-	-	TGTGCCAGTAGTCTCGGAACGGGACGCAGTTCCTATAGCAATCAGCCCCAGCATTTT	CASSLGTGRSSYSNQPQHF
TRBV11-3	16	TRBJ2-1	TRBD1	few	TGTGCCAGCAGCTTTGCCTCCGGGACAGGCTACAATGAGCAGTTCTTC	CASSFASGTGYNEQFF
TRBV18	15	TRBJ2-5	-	-	TGTGCCAGCTCACCACCGGGAGGAGGCAAGAAGACCCAGTACTTC	CASSPPGGGKKTQYF
TRBV6-8	16	TRBJ2-1	TRBD2	-	TGTGCCAGCAGCGGACTAGCGGGAGGCTCCTACAATGAGCAGTTCTTC	CASSGLAGGSYNEQFF
TRBV27	15	TRBJ2-1	-	few	TGTGCCAGCAGTGGCCCAAGCGCCTCCTACAATGAGCAGTTCTTC	CASSGPSASYNEQFF
TRBV11-3	16	TRBJ2-1	-	few	TGTGCCAGCAGCTTAGGGGTAGGTCCATCCTACAATGAGCAGTTCTTC	CASSLGVGPSYNEQFF
TRBV11-3	14	TRBJ1-1	-	few	TGTGCCAGCAGCTTCCGGGGAGGGAACACTGAAGCTTTCTTT	CASSFRGGNTEAFF
TRBV18	15	TRBJ1-3	-	-	TGTGCCAGCTCATTGGGAGACAGCTCTGGAAACACCATATATTTT	CASSLGDSSGNTIYF
TRBV9	16	TRBJ2-3	TRBD2	few	TGTGCCAGCAGGCGCCTAGCGGGAGGCTTCACAGATACGCAGTATTTT	CASRRLAGGFTDTQYF
TRBV29-1	14	TRBJ1-4	TRBD1	-	TGCAGCGTTGAGGCAGGGGGCCTTAATGAAAAACTGTTTTTT	CSVEAGGLNEKLFF
TRBV9	14	TRBJ2-5	TRBD1	few	TGTGCCAGCAGCCCAGGACAGGGAAGAGAGACCCAGTACTTC	CASSPGQGRETQYF
TRBV11-3	14	TRBJ2-3	-	-	TGTGCCAGCAGCCAAGCTCGTGGCGAGGATACGCAGTATTTT	CASSQARGEDTQYF
TRBV5-1	15	TRBJ1-1	-	-	TGCGCCAGCAGCTCCGACAGGCGAGTACGAACTGAAGCTTTCTTT	CASSSDRRVRTEAFF
TRBV6-8	13	TRBJ2-2	TRBD1	-	TGTGCCAGCAGTTGGACAGGGACCGGGGAGCTGTTTTTT	CASSWTGTGELFF
TRBV29-1	13	TRBJ2-2	-	-	TGCAGCGTTGTGCTATCCTCACTCGGGGAGCTGTTTTTT	CSVVLSSLGELFF
TRBV10-3	18	TRBJ2-7	-	-	TGTGCCATCAGTGAGTCGAGGGACCTGTGGGAGGGGGCCTACGAGCAGTACTTC	CAISESRDLWEGAYEQYF
TRBV18	16	TRBJ1-5	-	-	TGTGCCAGCTCACCACCGGGGCAACCCAGCAATCAGCCCCAGCATTTT	CASSPPGQPSNQPQHF
TRBV7-8	13	TRBJ1-5	-	few	TGTGCCAGCAGCTTAGCTCAGGGACTGCCCCAGCATTTT	CASSLAQGLPQHF
TRBV18	15	TRBJ2-7	TRBD2	once	TGTGCCAGCTCACAGGGACTAGCGGGAGTTGAAGAGCAGTACTTC	CASSQGLAGVEEQYF
TRBV6-8	17	TRBJ1-5	-	-	TGTGCCAGCAGCCCTATTTTTAGACAGTATAGCAATCAGCCCCAGCATTTT	CASSPIFRQYSNQPQHF
TRBV15	16	TRBJ2-1	TRBD2	medium-sized	TGTGCCACCAGCAGAGAGGGCGGGAGGGCCTACAATGAGCAGTTCTTC	CATSREGGRAYNEQFF
TRBV6-8	14	TRBJ1-2	-	medium-sized	TGTGCCAGCAGTTACTCATCTGGGAGAATGGGCTACACCTTC	CASSYSSGRMGYTF
TRBV30	13	TRBJ1-1	-	few	TGTGCCTGGAGTCAGGGGCAAGGGACTGAAGCTTTCTTT	CAWSQGQGTEAFF
TRBV2	12	TRBJ2-3	-	few	TGTGCCAGCAGTTTAAACACAGATACGCAGTATTTT	CASSLNTDTQYF
TRBV11-3	14	TRBJ1-5	TRBD1	-	TGTGCCAGCAGCCTGGGACAGGACAATCAGCCCCAGCATTTT	CASSLGQDNQPQHF
TRBV18	13	TRBJ2-1	-	few	TGTGCCAGCTCACTCCCATCGGGCGGTGAGCAGTTCTTC	CASSLPSGGEQFF
TRBV7-1	15	TRBJ2-1	-	-	TGTGCCAGCAGCGTAGATTCCGGAGTATACAATGAGCAGTTCTTC	CASSVDSGVYNEQFF
TRBV30	16	TRBJ2-3	-	-	TGTGCCTGGAGTCCCCCCAGGATTGCTAGCACAGATACGCAGTATTTT	CAWSPPRIASTDTQYF
TRBV11-3	16	TRBJ2-5	TRBD2	-	TGTGCCAGCAGCTTGGGGAGGGGCCTAATCCGAGAGACCCAGTACTTC	CASSLGRGLIRETQYF
TRBV1	14	TRBJ1-5	-	-	TGCGCCAGCAGCCAAGCGCCTTACAATCAGCCCCAGCATTTT	CASSQAPYNQPQHF
TRBV6-4	14	TRBJ2-7	TRBD1	few	TGTGCCAGCAGACCCAATGACAGGGGAACCGAGCAGTACTTC	CASRPNDRGTEQYF
TRBV14	16	TRBJ2-3	-	-	TGTGCCAGCAGCCACCGCGGAACCGCGGGCACAGATACGCAGTATTTT	CASSHRGTAGTDTQYF
TRBV19	13	TRBJ1-1	TRBD1	large	TGTGCCAGTAGTAGGGGACAGGGAAGGCCAGCTTTCTTT	CASSRGQGRPAFF
TRBV28	16	TRBJ1-3	TRBD1	few	TGTGCCAGCAGTTTGGACAGGGCCTTAGAGGGAAACACCATATATTTT	CASSLDRALEGNTIYF
TRBV11-3	14	TRBJ1-2	-	-	TGTGCCAGCAGCTTGGGCGGGGCGGGATATGGCTACACCTTC	CASSLGGAGYGYTF
TRBV6-8	15	TRBJ1-5	-	-	TGTGCCAGCAGTCCCGCGGGGCAGGCGAATCAGCCCCAGCATTTT	CASSPAGQANQPQHF
TRBV4-1	14	TRBJ1-2	-	few	TGCGCCAGCAGCCAGGCAGCCGCATTATATGGCTACACCTTC	CASSQAAALYGYTF
TRBV19	14	TRBJ1-5	TRBD1	-	TGTGCCAGTAAACCGGGACAGGGCAGCCAGCCCCAGCATTTT	CASKPGQGSQPQHF
TRBV28	14	TRBJ2-3	-	-	TGTGCCAGCAGTTTAATGGAGGGGGCAGATACGCAGTATTTT	CASSLMEGADTQYF
TRBV28	17	TRBJ2-7	TRBD2	-	TGTGCCAGCAGTTCTCCGGTGGTAGCGGGAGTCCCCTACGAGCAGTACTTC	CASSSPVVAGVPYEQYF
TRBV12-1	17	TRBJ2-3	-	-	TGTGCCAGCAGCTTTAGGACTAGCGGAACATGCACAGATACGCAGTATTTT	CASSFRTSGTCTDTQYF
TRBV11-3	15	TRBJ2-7	-	large	TGTGCCAGCAGCCAAAAACTAACCTACTCCTACGAGCAGTACTTC	CASSQKLTYSYEQYF
TRBV10-2	15	TRBJ2-7	TRBD1	-	TGCGCCAGCAGCCAGGACAGGGCCCCTTTCTACGAGCAGTACTTC	CASSQDRAPFYEQYF
TRBV6-8	14	TRBJ2-7	-	medium-sized	TGTGCCAGCAGGAACGCAGGAGATTCCTACGAGCAGTACTTC	CASRNAGDSYEQYF
TRBV28	17	TRBJ2-1	TRBD1	-	TGTGCCAGCAGTCCGGCGCTTCGGACAGGGTTAAACAATGAGCAGTTCTTC	CASSPALRTGLNNEQFF
TRBV5-1	14	TRBJ2-7	TRBD1	-	TGCGCCAGCAACACCGGGACAGAACCTGAAAAGCAGTACTTC	CASNTGTEPEKQYF
TRBV11-3	14	TRBJ1-3	-	medium-sized	TGTGCCAGCAGGATCAGGGGTTCTGGAAACACCATATATTTT	CASRIRGSGNTIYF
TRBV19	11	TRBJ2-7	-	few	TGTGCCAGTAGGAAGGGCGGCGAGCAGTACTTC	CASRKGGEQYF
TRBV14	15	TRBJ2-7	-	few	TGTGCCAGCAGCCAAGATCGCGCTGGACCCTACGAGCAGTACTTC	CASSQDRAGPYEQYF